These T cell receptor beta chains were read from a single sample in a study of blood T cell repertoires in COVID-19. Profiling relied on immunoSEQ multiplex PCR, and the TCRdb table lists in-frame clones only, not all of them. The table has around 190,000 clones, about 82% seen once. Sequencing was performed on PBMCs or T cells enriched from blood (not recorded which). The source is a man aged 35 to 55 with acute COVID-19. Each CDR3 is given with its conserved first and last residue. A D gene is named only where the DNA matches it firmly.

V	D	J	CDR3
TRBV2	.	TRBJ1-3	CASKTGNSGNTIYF
TRBV24-1	TRBD1	TRBJ1-6	CAVGAGGDSPLHF
TRBV6-2/TRBV6-3	TRBD1	TRBJ2-2	CASSYISGQGLTGELFF
TRBV28	TRBD1	TRBJ2-2	CAINTGTVNTGELFF
TRBV5-4	.	TRBJ1-1	CASSLGGGVWNTEAFF
TRBV3-1/TRBV3-2	.	TRBJ2-1	CASSLREGEQFF
TRBV27	.	TRBJ2-3	CASTHKRWVTDTQYF
TRBV12-3/TRBV12-4	.	TRBJ1-2	CASSLSQGNGYTF
TRBV9	.	TRBJ2-7	CASSPGDERSYEQYF
TRBV27	TRBD2	TRBJ2-1	CASSLYAGGPGFF
TRBV3-1/TRBV3-2	TRBD2	TRBJ2-2	CASSGLATNTGELFF
TRBV2	TRBD1	TRBJ1-4	CASSAGQAPNEKLFF
TRBV7-3	TRBD2	TRBJ2-1	CASSRLAGEDNEQFF
TRBV19	.	TRBJ2-1	CASSELAYNEQFF
TRBV6-2/TRBV6-3	.	TRBJ1-3	CASSYLSPGQLSGNTIYF
TRBV7-6	TRBD1	TRBJ2-3	CASTVGTGGSTDTQYF
TRBV11-2	TRBD1	TRBJ1-2	CASSFGTGVSNYGYTF
TRBV19	TRBD1	TRBJ2-7	CASSFGQGAREQYF
TRBV4-1	.	TRBJ2-3	CASSQGNSGSTDTQYF
TRBV7-9	.	TRBJ1-5	CASSLGTAEFQPQHF
TRBV6-5	TRBD1	TRBJ1-2	CASSPHRGDGYTF
TRBV9	.	TRBJ2-5	CASSVQSQETQYF
TRBV11-2	.	TRBJ1-1	CASSLGGAGEAFF
TRBV10-2	TRBD1	TRBJ1-4	CASKSGGKGTNEKLFF
TRBV2	.	TRBJ1-4	CASQQERNEKLFF
TRBV7-6	TRBD1	TRBJ1-5	CASSLGQGSPHQPQHF
TRBV25-1	.	TRBJ2-5	CASRPKLGQETQYF
TRBV2	TRBD2	TRBJ2-7	CASRGGSGHLGHEQYF
TRBV14	TRBD2	TRBJ2-5	CASSLLTSGRETVQETQYF
TRBV27	.	TRBJ1-1	CASSLIGRGNTEAFF
TRBV25-1	.	TRBJ1-2	CASSEWQGRDGYTF
TRBV18	TRBD1	TRBJ1-1	CASSQPVTGLNTEAFF
TRBV28	.	TRBJ2-7	CASKPWIARSSSSYEQYF
TRBV30	.	TRBJ1-2	CAWRQVNLNYGYTF
TRBV29-1	.	TRBJ2-1	CSAGGPENNEQFF